The 10 T cell receptor beta chains in this list originate from one sample, sequenced in a study of cytomegalovirus exposure and HLA in healthy donors. A multiplex PCR was run with 60 Vbeta primers and 13 Jbeta primers. The assay was immunoSEQ multiplex PCR, and TCRdb's table has in-frame clones only and misses some. This repertoire shows 210,000 or so clones, about 80% found once; its top ten account for about 0.58%. Sequences were obtained from PBMCs. The receptors come from a woman in her thirties or forties in good health and CMV-seronegative.

This chain uses TRBV18 with TRBJ2-5; 9 bases match TRBD2. Germline CDR1 reads KGHSH; CDR2 reads LQKENI. The V segment lost 0 bases and the J segment 4 bases; nucleotides outside the gene matches: 0. The CDR3 consists of 14 residues. The CDR3 sequence is CASSPPAGGETQYF. CDR3 bases: TGTGCCAGCTCACCACCAGCGGGGGGAGAGACCCAGTACTTC.

This rearrangement joins TRBV19 to TRBJ1-1; 8 positions match TRBD1. J gave up 0 bases and V 4 bases, and 7 bases lay outside the gene matches. CDR3 length equals 16 residues. Germline lookup yields CDR1 LNHDA and CDR2 SQIVND (reference sequence). CDR3 nucleotides: TGTGCCAGTAGTAAACGACAGGGGTCGATGAACACTGAAGCTTTCTTT. It translates to CASSKRQGSMNTEAFF. Drawing the rest from reference TRBV19 and TRBJ1-1, the complete variable domain is DGGITQSPKYLFRKEGQNVTLSCEQNLNHDAMYWYRQDPGQGLRLIYYSQIVNDFQKGDIAEGYSVSREKKESFPLTVTSAQKNPTAFYLCASSKRQGSMNTEAFFGQGTRLTVV.

The V gene is TRBV5-4, the J gene TRBJ2-5; perhaps TRBD2 as D (6 bases). This CDR3 region has 15 residues. V dropped 0 bases and J dropped 6 bases, with 15 bases sitting between them. Germline V lookup: CDR1 SGHNT, CDR2 YYREEE (reference sequence). In nucleotides, the CDR3 is TGTGCCAGCAGCTTGGCGGGTGGGGGGATTAAGACCCAGTACTTC. It codes for CASSLAGGGIKTQYF.

This clone was detected once. The chain uses TRBV30 and TRBJ1-5; D is unclear. The germline CDR1 and CDR2 sequences are GTSNPN and SVGIG (reference sequence). V lost 2 bases and J 8 bases, leaving 13 bases between the germline ends. The CDR3 sequence is 13 residues long. CDR3 sequence: CAWSISREEPQHF. The CDR3 coding sequence is TGTGCCTGGAGTATCTCAAGGGAGGAGCCCCAGCATTTT.

This chain links TRBV29-1 with TRBJ1-2; TRBD1 aligns across 7 bases. This CDR3 comprises 11 residues. Germline V CDR1 and CDR2: SQVTM, ANQGSEA. In nucleotides, the CDR3 is TGCTCCTTCAGGGGGGACTATGGCTACACCTTC. It codes for CSFRGDYGYTF.

This clone showed up just a few times. The gene calls are TRBV5-1 and TRBJ2-3; TRBD1 matches 7 bases. The germline CDR1 and CDR2 sequences are SGHRS and YFSETQ. Unmatched junction bases numbered 1, after V lost 2 bases and J lost 4 bases. This CDR3 has 13 residues. CDR3 sequence (DNA): TGCGCCAGCAGCTTCGGACAGGCAGATACGCAGTATTTT. Protein sequence: CASSFGQADTQYF.

Worth noting for this clone: The sample has other DNA sequences that encode this CDR3 too. J is TRBJ1-6 and V is TRBV2, with D possibly being TRBD1 (5 bases). Trimming removed 4 bases at V and 10 bases at J, with 11 bases between. This CDR3 comprises 13 residues. The V gene's germline CDR1 is SNHLY and CDR2 FYNNEI. CDR3 amino acids: CASSGGSPSPLHF. The CDR3 DNA follows: TGTGCCAGCAGTGGGGGCAGTCCCTCACCCCTCCACTTT.

V and J are TRBV4-1 and TRBJ1-5; D is perhaps TRBD1 (6 bases). V was cut by 1 base and J by 7 bases, with 14 bases left in between. Germline CDR1 MGHRA, CDR2 YSYEKL. The CDR3 covers 15 residues. The CDR3 DNA follows: TGCGCCAGCAGCCAAGGACTATTACAGGGCCAGCCCCAGCATTTT. It yields the protein CASSQGLLQGQPQHF.

Here the CDR3 DNA reads TGTGCCTGGAGATTGCAGGGGACGAACACTGAAGCTTTCTTT. Its protein is CAWRLQGTNTEAFF. The rearrangement links TRBV30 to TRBJ1-1; possible D gene TRBD1, 6 bases. V dropped 3 bases and J dropped 1 base, with 12 bases sitting between them. This CDR3 region has 14 residues. The germline CDR1 and CDR2 sequences are GTSNPN and SVGIG (reference sequence).

The V call is TRBV7-2, the J call TRBJ2-5; D might be TRBD2 (5 bases). This CDR3 has 11 amino acids. Germline V lookup: CDR1 SGHTA, CDR2 FQGNSA. V gave up 5 bases and J gave up 5 bases, with 6 bases separating them. DNA of the CDR3: TGTGCCAGCAGCCCGGGGGAGACCCAGTACTTC. It specifies CASSPGETQYF.